This TCR beta chain was identified during a study of post-analysis software for immune sequencing data. Study-wide findings and caveats: In patients, roughly five TRBV segments were more frequent than in controls, with TRBV5-6, TRBV5-1 and TRBV20-1 among them.

A word on this clonotype: Its antigen is undetermined.

The authors incorporated unique molecular identifiers into the TCR beta cDNA libraries. From the PCR reads, TCRdb called clonotypes with MiXCR, one entry per CDR3 protein. Of about 430,000 distinct CDR3 sequences in the sample, more than 30% were seen once. This CDR3 comprises 16 residues. The germline V gene encodes CDR1 LGHNA and CDR2 YSLEER. V lost 0 bases to trimming and J lost 2 bases, with 12 bases between them. This chain uses TRBV4-3 with TRBJ2-3; D might be TRBD1 or TRBD2, each matching 5 bases. This clonotype originated in a girl aged 2-10 years with multiple sclerosis. The specimen was blood. CDR3 loop: CASSQDLGADTDTQYF. In nucleotides, the CDR3 is TGCGCCAGCAGCCAAGATCTCGGGGCAGACACAGATACGCAGTATTTT.